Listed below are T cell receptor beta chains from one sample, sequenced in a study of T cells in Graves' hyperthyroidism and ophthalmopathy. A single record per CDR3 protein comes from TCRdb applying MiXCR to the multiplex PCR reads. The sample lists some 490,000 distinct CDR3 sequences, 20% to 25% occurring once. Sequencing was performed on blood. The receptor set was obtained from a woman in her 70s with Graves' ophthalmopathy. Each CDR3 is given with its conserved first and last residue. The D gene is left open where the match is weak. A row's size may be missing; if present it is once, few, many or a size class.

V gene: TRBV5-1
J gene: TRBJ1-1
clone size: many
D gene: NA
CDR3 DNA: TGCGCCAGCAGCTGGGGAGGGAAGGGGACTGAAGCTTTCTTT
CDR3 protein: CASSWGGKGTEAFF

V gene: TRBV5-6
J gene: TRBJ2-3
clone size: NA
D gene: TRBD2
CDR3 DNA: TGTGCCAGCAGCTTCGCGGGAGGCCTCACAGATACGCAGTATTTT
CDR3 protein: CASSFAGGLTDTQYF

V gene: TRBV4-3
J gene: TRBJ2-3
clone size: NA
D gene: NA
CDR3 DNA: TGCGCCAGCAGCCAAAGACTGGGGGGAACCGGCACAGATACGCAGTATTTT
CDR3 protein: CASSQRLGGTGTDTQYF

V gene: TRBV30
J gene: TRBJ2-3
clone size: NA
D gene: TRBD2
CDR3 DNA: TGTGCCTGGAGTGCGACTAGCGGGCCCTGGAGGGATACGCAGTATTTT
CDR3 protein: CAWSATSGPWRDTQYF

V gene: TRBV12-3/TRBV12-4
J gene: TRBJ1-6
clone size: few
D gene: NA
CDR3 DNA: TGTGCCAGCAGTTTAGCCACATCACCCCTCCACTTT
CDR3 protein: CASSLATSPLHF

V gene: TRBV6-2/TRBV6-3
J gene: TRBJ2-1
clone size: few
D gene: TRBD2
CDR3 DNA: TGTGCCAGCAGTACCACACTAGCGGGATACAATGAGCAGTTCTTC
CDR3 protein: CASSTTLAGYNEQFF

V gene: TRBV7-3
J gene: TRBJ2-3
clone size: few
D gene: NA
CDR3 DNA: TGTGCCAGCAGCTTGGGTTTTAGCGGAGCCATTTTCACAGATACGCAGTATTTT
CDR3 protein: CASSLGFSGAIFTDTQYF

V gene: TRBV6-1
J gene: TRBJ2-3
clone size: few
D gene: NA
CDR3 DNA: TGTGCCTCCCTGGGACAAACAGATACGCAGTATTTT
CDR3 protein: CASLGQTDTQYF

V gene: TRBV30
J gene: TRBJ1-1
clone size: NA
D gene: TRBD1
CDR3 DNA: TGTGCCTGGAGTTCCATAACAGGGGCGGGAACTGAAGCTTTCTTT
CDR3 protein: CAWSSITGAGTEAFF

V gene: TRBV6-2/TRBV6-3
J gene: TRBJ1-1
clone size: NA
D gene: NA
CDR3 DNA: TGTGCCAGCAGTTACTACGGGTTGAACACTGAAGCTTTCTTT
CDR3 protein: CASSYYGLNTEAFF

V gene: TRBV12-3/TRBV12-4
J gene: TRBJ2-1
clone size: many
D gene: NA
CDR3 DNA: TGTGCCAGCAGTTTGAAGGTAGCTAGGAATGAGCAGTTCTTC
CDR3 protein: CASSLKVARNEQFF

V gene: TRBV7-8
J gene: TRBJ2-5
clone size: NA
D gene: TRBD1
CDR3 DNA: TGTGCCAGCAGAGGGACAGGGGGTCGGGAGACCCAGTACTTC
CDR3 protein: CASRGTGGRETQYF

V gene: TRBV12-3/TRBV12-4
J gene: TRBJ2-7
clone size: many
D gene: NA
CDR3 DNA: TGTGCCAGCAGTTGGGGGGACGAGCAGTACTTC
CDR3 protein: CASSWGDEQYF

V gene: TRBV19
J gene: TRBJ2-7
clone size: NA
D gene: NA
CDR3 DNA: TGTGCCAGTAGTATAAAGACGGGGCAGTTTGCCTACGAGCAGTACTTC
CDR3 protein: CASSIKTGQFAYEQYF

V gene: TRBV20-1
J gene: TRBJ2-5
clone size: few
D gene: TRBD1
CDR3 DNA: TGCAGTGCTAGAGTACAGGGGGCGCGAGAGACCCAGTACTTC
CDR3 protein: CSARVQGARETQYF

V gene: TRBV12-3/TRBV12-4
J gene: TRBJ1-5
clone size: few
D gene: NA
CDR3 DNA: TGTGCCAGCAGCTCGGGGGGAAGTTCCGGTCAGCCCCAGCATTTT
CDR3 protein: CASSSGGSSGQPQHF

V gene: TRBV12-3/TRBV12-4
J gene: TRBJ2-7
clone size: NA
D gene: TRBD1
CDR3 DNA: TGTGCCAGCAGAGCCGGGACAGGGCTTTACGAGCAGTACTTC
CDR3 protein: CASRAGTGLYEQYF

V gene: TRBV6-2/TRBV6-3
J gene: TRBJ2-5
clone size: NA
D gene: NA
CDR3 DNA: TGTGCCAGCAGTTCTTACGGAGGGCCCCGCCAAGAGACCCAGTACTTC
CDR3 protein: CASSSYGGPRQETQYF

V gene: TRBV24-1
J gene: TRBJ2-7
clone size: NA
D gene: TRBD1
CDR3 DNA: TGTGCCACCCCTGGGACAGGGTCGGGCGAGCAGTACTTC
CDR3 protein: CATPGTGSGEQYF

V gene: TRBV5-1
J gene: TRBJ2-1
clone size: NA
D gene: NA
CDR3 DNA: TGCGCCAGCAGCTTGCAGGGAGGCACATACAATGAGCAGTTCTTC
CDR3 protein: CASSLQGGTYNEQFF

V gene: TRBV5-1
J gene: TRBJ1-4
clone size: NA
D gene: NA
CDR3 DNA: TGCGCCAGCAGCTTGGAGGGTAGAGGCGGTGAAAAACTGTTTTTT
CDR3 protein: CASSLEGRGGEKLFF

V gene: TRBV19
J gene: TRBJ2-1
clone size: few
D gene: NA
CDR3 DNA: TGTGCCAGTAGTATAACCCTCTTACGAAGAGCGGCCTACAATGAGCAGTTCTTC
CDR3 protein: CASSITLLRRAAYNEQFF

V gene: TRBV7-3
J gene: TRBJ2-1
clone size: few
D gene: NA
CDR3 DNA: TGTGCCAGCAGCTTAGGACAGACCAATGAGCAGTTCTTC
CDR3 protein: CASSLGQTNEQFF

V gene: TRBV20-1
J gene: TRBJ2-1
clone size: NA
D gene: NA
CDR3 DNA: TGCAGTGCTAGAGTTAGGGCCGGATACAATGAGCAGTTCTTC
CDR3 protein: CSARVRAGYNEQFF

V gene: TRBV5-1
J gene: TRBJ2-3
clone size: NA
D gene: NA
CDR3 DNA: TGCGCCAGCAGCGCCGGCACTCCCAATACGCAGTATTTT
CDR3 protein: CASSAGTPNTQYF

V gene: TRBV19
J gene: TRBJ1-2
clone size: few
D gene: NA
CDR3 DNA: TGTGCCAGTAGTAACTCTGGGGTCGGCTACACCTTC
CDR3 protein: CASSNSGVGYTF